The clone carrying this T cell receptor (beta chain) was seen more than once but under ten times. Its antigen is as yet unknown. The sample contains more than one DNA sequence encoding this CDR3. This sample was included in a study of shared clonotypes between healthy human individuals. Overall study context: CD8 memory received one plate per donor, CD8 naive two, CD4 memory three and CD4 naive three.

Findings of the study overall: A limitation of the genetic and exposure-history diversity represented arose from few donors.

Germline CDR1 is MNHNY and CDR2 is SVGAGI (reference sequence). The CDR3 loop spans 12 amino acids. V was clipped by 6 bases and J by 4 bases, with 9 bases between them. Libraries were prepared by immunoSEQ multiplex PCR; TCRdb keeps only in-frame clonotypes and omits some of them. This sample has 550,000 to 700,000 clones, with around four fifths found just once. The chain joins TRBV6-6 to TRBJ2-5; D gene ambiguous. The clonotype was recovered from a woman aged 25 to 39 in good health. Sequencing was performed on memory CD4+ T cells sorted from blood. Subset given: CD45RA-negative fraction. CDR3 sequence: CASSPRRETQYF. As DNA, the CDR3 is TGTGCCAGCAGCCCCAGGCGAGAGACCCAGTACTTC.